What follows describes a single T cell receptor beta chain. A clone one base away is much larger, so this may be a read error. Building the TCR beta libraries relied on iRepertoire HTBI primers, and CDR3 regions underwent Arm-PCR. MiXCR, run by TCRdb on the multiplex PCR reads, gives a single entry per CDR3 protein. The table shows approximately 290,000 distinct CDR3 sequences, with 20% to 25% occurring only once. This CDR3 has 17 amino acids. Germline V lookup: CDR1 DFQATT, CDR2 SNEGSKA (reference sequence). After removal of 7 bases from V and 0 bases from J, the junction contained 17 bases not matched to a gene. As to time point: persistent/refractory GD, antithyroid drugs over 5 years with positive TRAb. From RNA extracted from PBMCs, the TCR library was made. American Thyroid Association guidelines served as the basis for diagnosing Graves' disease. The data belong to a study of regulatory T cells in long-lasting Graves disease.

The chain joins TRBV20-1 to TRBJ2-5, with 7 bases matching TRBD2. Sequenced material: peripheral blood mononuclear cells (PBMCs), taken when the disease was refractory, from a patient treated with antithyroid drugs. This receptor was identified in a female donor with Graves disease. Here the CDR3 DNA reads TGCAGTGTTAGTATAGCGGGCACCCTTCTGTACCAAGAGACCCAGTACTTC. It codes for CSVSIAGTLLYQETQYF.